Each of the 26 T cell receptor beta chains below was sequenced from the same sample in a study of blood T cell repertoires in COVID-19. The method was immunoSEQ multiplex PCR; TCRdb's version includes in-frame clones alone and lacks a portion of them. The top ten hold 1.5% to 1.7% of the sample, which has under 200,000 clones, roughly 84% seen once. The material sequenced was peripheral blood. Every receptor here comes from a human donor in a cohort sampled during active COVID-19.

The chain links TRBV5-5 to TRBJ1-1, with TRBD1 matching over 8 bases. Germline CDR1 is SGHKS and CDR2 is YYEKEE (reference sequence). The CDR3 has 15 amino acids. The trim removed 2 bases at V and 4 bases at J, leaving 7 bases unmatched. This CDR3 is CASSLGQGSGTEAFF. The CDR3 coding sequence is TGTGCCAGCAGCTTAGGACAGGGATCGGGCACTGAAGCTTTCTTT. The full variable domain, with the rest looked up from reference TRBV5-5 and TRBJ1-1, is DAGVTQSPTHLIKTRGQQVTLRCSPISGHKSVSWYQQVLGQGPQFIFQYYEKEERGRGNFPDRFSARQFPNYSSELNVNALLLGDSALYLCASSLGQGSGTEAFFGQGTRLTVV.

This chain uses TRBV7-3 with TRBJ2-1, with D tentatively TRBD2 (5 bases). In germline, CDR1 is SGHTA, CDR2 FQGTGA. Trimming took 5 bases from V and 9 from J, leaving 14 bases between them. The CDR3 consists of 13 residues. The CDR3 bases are TGTGCCAGCAGCGAGCAGGTGGCGGGTGAGCAGTTCTTC. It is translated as CASSEQVAGEQFF.

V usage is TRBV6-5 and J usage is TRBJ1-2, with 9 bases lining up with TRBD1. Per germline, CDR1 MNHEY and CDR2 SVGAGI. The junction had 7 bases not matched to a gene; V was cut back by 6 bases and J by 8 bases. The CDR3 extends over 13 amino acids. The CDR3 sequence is CASRTTGGSGYTF. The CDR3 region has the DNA TGTGCCAGCAGGACGACAGGGGGAAGCGGCTACACCTTC.

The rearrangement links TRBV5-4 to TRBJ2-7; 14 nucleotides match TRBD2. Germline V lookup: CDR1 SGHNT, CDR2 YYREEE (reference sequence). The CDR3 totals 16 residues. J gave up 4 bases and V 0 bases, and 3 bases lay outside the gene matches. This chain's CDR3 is CASSLEGLAGEYEQYF. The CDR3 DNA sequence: TGTGCCAGCAGCTTGGAGGGACTAGCGGGGGAGTACGAGCAGTACTTC.

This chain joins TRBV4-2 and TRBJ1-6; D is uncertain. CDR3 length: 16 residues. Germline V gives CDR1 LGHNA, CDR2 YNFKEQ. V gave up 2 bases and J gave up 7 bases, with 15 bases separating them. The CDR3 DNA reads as TGTGCCAGCAGCCAAACGAGTCTCACTCCGAATTCACCCCTCCACTTT. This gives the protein CASSQTSLTPNSPLHF.

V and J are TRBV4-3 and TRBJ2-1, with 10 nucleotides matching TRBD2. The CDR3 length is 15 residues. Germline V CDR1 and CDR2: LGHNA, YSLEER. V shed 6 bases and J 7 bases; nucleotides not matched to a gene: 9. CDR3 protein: CASSYLAGEGNEQFF. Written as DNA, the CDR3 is TGCGCCAGCAGTTACCTAGCGGGAGAGGGGAATGAGCAGTTCTTC.

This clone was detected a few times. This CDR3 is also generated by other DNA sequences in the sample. CDR3 nucleotides: TGTGCCAGCAGTTATTCGACTAGCGGGGCCTACGAGCAGTACTTC. This gives the protein CASSYSTSGAYEQYF. V is TRBV6-5 and J is TRBJ2-7, with 11 bases matching TRBD2. The CDR3 contains 15 residues. The V segment lost 3 bases and the J segment 2 bases; nucleotides outside the gene matches: 3. Germline V gene sequence: CDR1 MNHEY, CDR2 SVGAGI.

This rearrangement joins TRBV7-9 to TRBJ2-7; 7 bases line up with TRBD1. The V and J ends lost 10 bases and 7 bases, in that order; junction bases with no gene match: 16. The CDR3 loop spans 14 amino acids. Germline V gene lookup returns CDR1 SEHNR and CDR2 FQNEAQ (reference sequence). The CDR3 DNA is TGTGCCACTGACACCGGGACAGCTTCGCGGGAGCAGTACTTC. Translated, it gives CATDTGTASREQYF.

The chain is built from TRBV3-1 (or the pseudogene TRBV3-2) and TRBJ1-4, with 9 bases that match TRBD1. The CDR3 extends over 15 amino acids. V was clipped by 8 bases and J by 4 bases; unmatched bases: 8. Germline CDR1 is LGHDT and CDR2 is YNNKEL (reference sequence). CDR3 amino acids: CASGSGTGSNEKLFF. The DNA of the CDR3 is TGTGCCAGCGGATCCGGGACAGGGAGTAATGAAAAACTGTTTTTT.

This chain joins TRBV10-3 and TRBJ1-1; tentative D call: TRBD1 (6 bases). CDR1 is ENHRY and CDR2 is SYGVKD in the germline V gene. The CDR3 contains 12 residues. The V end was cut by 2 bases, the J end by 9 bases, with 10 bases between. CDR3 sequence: CAISEPRDKAFF. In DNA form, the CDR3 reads TGTGCCATCAGTGAGCCCCGGGACAAAGCTTTCTTT.

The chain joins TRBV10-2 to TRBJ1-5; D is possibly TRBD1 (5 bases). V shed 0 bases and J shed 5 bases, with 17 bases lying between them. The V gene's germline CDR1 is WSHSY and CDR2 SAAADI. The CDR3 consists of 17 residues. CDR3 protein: CASSESTREGNYQPQHF. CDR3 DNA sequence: TGCGCCAGCAGTGAGTCGACTCGGGAGGGGAATTATCAGCCCCAGCATTTT.

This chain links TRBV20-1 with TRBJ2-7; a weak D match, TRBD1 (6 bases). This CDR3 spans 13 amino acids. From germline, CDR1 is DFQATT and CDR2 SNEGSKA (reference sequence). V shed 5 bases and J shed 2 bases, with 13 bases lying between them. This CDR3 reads CSAGGGLTYEQYF. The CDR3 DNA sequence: TGCAGTGCTGGTGGGGGCTTAACCTACGAGCAGTACTTC.

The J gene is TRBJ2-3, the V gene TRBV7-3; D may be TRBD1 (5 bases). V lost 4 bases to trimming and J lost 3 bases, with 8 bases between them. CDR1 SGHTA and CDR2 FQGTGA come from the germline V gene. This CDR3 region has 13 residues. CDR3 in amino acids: CASSYSGTDTQYF. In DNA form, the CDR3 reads TGTGCCAGCAGCTATTCAGGGACAGATACGCAGTATTTT.

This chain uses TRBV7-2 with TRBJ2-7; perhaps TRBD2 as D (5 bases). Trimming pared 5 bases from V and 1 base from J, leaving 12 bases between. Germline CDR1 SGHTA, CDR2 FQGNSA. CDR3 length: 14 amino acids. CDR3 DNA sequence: TGTGCCAGCAGCGGGCGGACTCCTTCCTACGAGCAGTACTTC. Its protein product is CASSGRTPSYEQYF.

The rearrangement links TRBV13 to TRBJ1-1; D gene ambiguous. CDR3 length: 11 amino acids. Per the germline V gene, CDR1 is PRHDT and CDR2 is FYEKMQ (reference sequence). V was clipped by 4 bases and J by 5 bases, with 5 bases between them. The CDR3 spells CASSSLTEAFF. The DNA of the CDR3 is TGTGCCAGCAGCTCCCTAACTGAAGCTTTCTTT. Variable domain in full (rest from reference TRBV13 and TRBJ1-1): AAGVIQSPRHLIKEKRETATLKCYPIPRHDTVYWYQQGPGQDPQFLISFYEKMQSDKGSIPDRFSAQQFSDYHSELNMSSLELGDSALYFCASSSLTEAFFGQGTRLTVV.

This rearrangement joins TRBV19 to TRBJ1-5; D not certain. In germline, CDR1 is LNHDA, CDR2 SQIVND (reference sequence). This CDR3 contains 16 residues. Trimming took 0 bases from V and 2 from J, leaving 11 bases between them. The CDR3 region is CASSIEEGWGNQPQHF. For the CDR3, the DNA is TGTGCCAGTAGTATAGAGGAGGGTTGGGGCAATCAGCCCCAGCATTTT.

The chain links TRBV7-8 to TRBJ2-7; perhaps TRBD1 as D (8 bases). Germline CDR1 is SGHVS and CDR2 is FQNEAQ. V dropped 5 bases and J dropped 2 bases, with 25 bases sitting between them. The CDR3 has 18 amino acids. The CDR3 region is CASSKGGQGAAKTYEQYF. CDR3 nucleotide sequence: TGTGCCAGCAGCAAGGGAGGGCAGGGGGCGGCCAAGACCTACGAGCAGTACTTC.

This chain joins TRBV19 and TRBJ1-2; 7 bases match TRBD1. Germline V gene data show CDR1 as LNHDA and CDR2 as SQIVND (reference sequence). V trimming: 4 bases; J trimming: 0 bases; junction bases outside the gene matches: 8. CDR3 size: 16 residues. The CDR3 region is CASSKDDRASNYGYTF. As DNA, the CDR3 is TGTGCCAGTAGTAAGGACGACAGGGCCTCTAACTATGGCTACACCTTC. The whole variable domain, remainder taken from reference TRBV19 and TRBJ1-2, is DGGITQSPKYLFRKEGQNVTLSCEQNLNHDAMYWYRQDPGQGLRLIYYSQIVNDFQKGDIAEGYSVSREKKESFPLTVTSAQKNPTAFYLCASSKDDRASNYGYTFGSGTRLTVV.

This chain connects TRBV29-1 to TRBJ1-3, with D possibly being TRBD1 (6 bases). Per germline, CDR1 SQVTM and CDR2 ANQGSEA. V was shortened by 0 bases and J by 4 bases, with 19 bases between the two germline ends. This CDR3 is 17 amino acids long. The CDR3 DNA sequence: TGCAGCGTTGAAGATGGTCACCCCCGGGACATGGGAAACACCATATATTTT. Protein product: CSVEDGHPRDMGNTIYF.

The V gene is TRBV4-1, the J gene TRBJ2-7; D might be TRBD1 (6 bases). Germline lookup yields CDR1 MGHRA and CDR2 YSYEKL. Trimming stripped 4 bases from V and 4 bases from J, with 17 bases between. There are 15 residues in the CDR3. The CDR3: CASSLERGKTYEQYF. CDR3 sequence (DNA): TGCGCCAGCAGCCTCGAAAGGGGGAAAACTTACGAGCAGTACTTC.

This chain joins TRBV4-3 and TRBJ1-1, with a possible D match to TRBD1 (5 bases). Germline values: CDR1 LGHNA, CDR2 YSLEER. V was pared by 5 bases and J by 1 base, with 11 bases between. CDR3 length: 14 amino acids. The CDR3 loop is CASSSGQGNTEAFF. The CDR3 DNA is TGCGCCAGCAGCTCCGGACAAGGGAACACTGAAGCTTTCTTT.

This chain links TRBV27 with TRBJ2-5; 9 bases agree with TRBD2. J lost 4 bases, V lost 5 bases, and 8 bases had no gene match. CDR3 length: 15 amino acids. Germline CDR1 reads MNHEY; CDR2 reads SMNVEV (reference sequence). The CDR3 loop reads CASSQALAGAETQYF. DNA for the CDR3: TGTGCCAGCAGTCAGGCGTTAGCGGGGGCAGAGACCCAGTACTTC.

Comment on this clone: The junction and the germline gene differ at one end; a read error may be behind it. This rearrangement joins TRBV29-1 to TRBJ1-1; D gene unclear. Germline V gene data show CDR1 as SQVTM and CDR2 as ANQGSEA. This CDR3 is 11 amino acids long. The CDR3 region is CSAEQNTEAFF. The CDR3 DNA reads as TGCAGCGCTGAACAGAACACTGAAGCTTTCTTT.

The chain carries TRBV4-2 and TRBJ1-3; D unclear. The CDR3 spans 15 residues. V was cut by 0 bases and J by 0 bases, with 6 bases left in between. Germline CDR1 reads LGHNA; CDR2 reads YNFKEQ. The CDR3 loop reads CASSQDRSSGNTIYF. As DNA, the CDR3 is TGTGCCAGCAGCCAAGATAGGAGCTCTGGAAACACCATATATTTT.

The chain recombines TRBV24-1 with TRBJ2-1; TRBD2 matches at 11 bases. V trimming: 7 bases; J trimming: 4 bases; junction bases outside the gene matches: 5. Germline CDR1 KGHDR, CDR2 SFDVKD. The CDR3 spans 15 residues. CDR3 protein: CATSTSGRGYNEQFF. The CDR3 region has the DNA TGTGCCACCAGCACTAGCGGGAGAGGGTACAATGAGCAGTTCTTC.

The CDR3 nucleotides read TGTGCCAGCAGTCCGGACAGGGGGAGCACTGAAGCTTTCTTT. This sequence encodes CASSPDRGSTEAFF. The rearrangement links TRBV5-4 to TRBJ1-1; 10 bases fit TRBD1. The CDR3 runs 14 residues. Losses at the gene ends were 5 bases for V and 4 bases for J; bases not matched to a gene: 5. Germline loops: CDR1 SGHNT, CDR2 YYREEE (reference sequence).